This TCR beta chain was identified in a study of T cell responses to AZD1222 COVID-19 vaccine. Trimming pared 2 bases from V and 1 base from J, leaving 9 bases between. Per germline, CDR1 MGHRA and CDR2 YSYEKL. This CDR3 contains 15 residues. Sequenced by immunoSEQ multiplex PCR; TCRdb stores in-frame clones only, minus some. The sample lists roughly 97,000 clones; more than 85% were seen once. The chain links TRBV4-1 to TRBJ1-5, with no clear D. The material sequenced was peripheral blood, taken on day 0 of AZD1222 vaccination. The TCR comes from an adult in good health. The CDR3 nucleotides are TGCGCCAGCAGCCAATGGGGTAGGAGCAATCAGCCCCAGCATTTT. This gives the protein CASSQWGRSNQPQHF.